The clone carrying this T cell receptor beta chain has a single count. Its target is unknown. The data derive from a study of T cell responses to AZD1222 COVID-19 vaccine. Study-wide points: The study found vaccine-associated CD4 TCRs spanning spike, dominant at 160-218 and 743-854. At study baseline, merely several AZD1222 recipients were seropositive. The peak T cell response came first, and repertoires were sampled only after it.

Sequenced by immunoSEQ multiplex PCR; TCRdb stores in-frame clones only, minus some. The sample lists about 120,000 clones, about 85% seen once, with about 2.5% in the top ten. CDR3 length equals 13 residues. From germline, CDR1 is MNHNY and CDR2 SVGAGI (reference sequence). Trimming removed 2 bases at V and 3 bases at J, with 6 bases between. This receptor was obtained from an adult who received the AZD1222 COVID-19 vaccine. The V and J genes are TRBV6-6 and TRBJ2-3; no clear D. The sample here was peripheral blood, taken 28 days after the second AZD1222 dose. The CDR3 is CASSYHTTDTQYF. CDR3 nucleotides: TGTGCCAGCAGTTACCACACTACAGATACGCAGTATTTT.